These 8 T cell receptor beta chains came from one sample sequenced in a study of T cells in Graves' hyperthyroidism and ophthalmopathy. The TCR beta CDR3 regions underwent amplification using RNA transcripts as the source. TCR CDR3 regions were first amplified by RT-PCR with HTBI primers. TCRdb fed the multiplex PCR reads into MiXCR, producing one record per CDR3 protein. The sample includes about 640,000 distinct CDR3 sequences, about 14% of them seen just once. Sample: blood. The receptor set was obtained from a woman aged 45-65 years with Graves' ophthalmopathy.

About this clonotype itself: This may be a read error: a much more frequent sequence differs by one nucleotide. This rearrangement joins TRBV29-1 to TRBJ2-7; D tentatively fits TRBD1 or TRBD2 (5 bases each). This CDR3 comprises 13 residues. Germline CDR1 and CDR2: SQVTM and ANQGSEA. V gave up 6 bases and J gave up 2 bases, with 14 bases separating them. As DNA, the CDR3 is TGCAGCGTGAGAGGGCGGACAACCTACGAGCAGTACTTC. Protein sequence: CSVRGRTTYEQYF.

On this clonotype: Since no conserved phenylalanine or tryptophan closes the CDR3, a read error is the likely cause. This chain joins TRBV9 and TRBJ1-2; D is uncertain. The CDR3 covers 16 residues. The ends were cut back, 0 bases at V and 5 bases at J, with 17 bases in the middle. Germline assignment: CDR1 SGDLS and CDR2 YYNGEE. The CDR3 reads CASSVGGTASGYGYTL. The CDR3 DNA sequence: TGTGCCAGCAGCGTAGGAGGAACAGCGTCTGGTTATGGCTACACCCTC.

This clonotype has at least ten counts. The chain recombines TRBV30 with TRBJ2-1; 12 bases map to TRBD2. This CDR3 has 17 residues. Germline V gene lookup returns CDR1 GTSNPN and CDR2 SVGIG (reference sequence). V lost 4 bases to trimming and J lost 3 bases; unmatched junction nucleotides: 10. CDR3 sequence reads: CAWTSALAGGVYNEQFF. CDR3 DNA sequence: TGTGCCTGGACTTCGGCGCTAGCGGGAGGGGTCTACAATGAGCAGTTCTTC.

The rearrangement joins TRBV2 to TRBJ1-2, with 7 bases matching TRBD1. The germline CDR1 and CDR2 sequences are SNHLY and FYNNEI. This CDR3 has 15 amino acids. Trimming cost V 5 bases and J 4 bases; bases outside gene matches: 10. Here the CDR3 DNA reads TGTGCCAGCAGTTACCGGGACAGTCCTTCCTATGGCTACACCTTC. As protein: CASSYRDSPSYGYTF.

The DNA for the CDR3 is TGTGCCTGGAGTAGGCAGGCGAACCCACAGCCCCAGCATTTT. This codes for CAWSRQANPQPQHF. This chain links TRBV30 with TRBJ1-5; D unresolved. The germline gives CDR1 GTSNPN, CDR2 SVGIG (reference sequence). The ends were cut back, 2 bases at V and 7 bases at J, with 15 bases in the middle. The CDR3 has 14 amino acids.

The rearrangement links TRBV30 to TRBJ2-7; D is possibly TRBD2 (5 bases). This CDR3 is 13 amino acids long. The V end lost 2 bases, the J end lost 3 bases, and 11 bases lay between the germline ends. Germline CDR1 is GTSNPN and CDR2 is SVGIG (reference sequence). CDR3 sequence reads: CAWSRGGNYEQYF. CDR3 in DNA: TGTGCCTGGAGTCGTGGAGGCAACTACGAGCAGTACTTC. The full variable domain, completed using reference TRBV30 and TRBJ2-7, is SQTIHQWPATLVQPVGSPLSLECTVEGTSNPNLYWYRQAAGRGLQLLFYSVGIGQISSEVPQNLSASRPQDRQFILSSKKLLLSDSGFYLCAWSRGGNYEQYFGPGTRLTVT.

This clonotype appeared many times. The chain couples TRBV20-1 to TRBJ2-7; D perhaps matches TRBD1 (6 bases). The CDR3 covers 15 residues. The germline V and J ends were trimmed by 3 bases and 2 bases, with 17 bases remaining between them. Looked up from germline, CDR1 is DFQATT and CDR2 is SNEGSKA (reference sequence). The CDR3, as DNA: TGCAGTGCTAGTCTACGGGACACTCTCCCCTACGAGCAGTACTTC. Amino acid sequence: CSASLRDTLPYEQYF.

This chain connects TRBV13 to TRBJ2-7, with 8 nucleotides matching TRBD1. In germline, CDR1 is PRHDT, CDR2 FYEKMQ (reference sequence). The CDR3 loop spans 15 amino acids. The V and J ends lost 1 base and 3 bases, in that order; junction bases with no gene match: 5. In DNA form, the CDR3 reads TGTGCCAGCAGCTTAGAGGGACAGGCGGGCTACGAGCAGTACTTC. Protein: CASSLEGQAGYEQYF.